This T cell receptor (beta chain) was observed in a study of cytomegalovirus exposure and HLA in healthy donors. Notes on the study in general: In a later analysis, a genetic analysis reported fewer productive-TCR N-insertions in an Asian-associated ancestry cluster than the cohort average. The authors listed about 170 TCR beta chains as cytomegalovirus-associated.

The PCR employed 60 Vbeta primers together with 13 Jbeta primers. Generated by immunoSEQ multiplex PCR, the TCRdb table keeps only in-frame clones and is missing some. This table holds some 120,000 clones, about 10% found once. CDR1 and CDR2 from the germline V gene are SQVTM and ANQGSEA. V dropped 7 bases and J dropped 0 bases, with 10 bases sitting between them. The length of the CDR3 is 12 residues. As for this clone: Its cognate antigen is unknown.

The origin of this receptor is a woman aged 18-35 years in good health and CMV-seropositive. The sequenced sample consisted of PBMCs. The gene calls are TRBV29-1 and TRBJ2-7, with unresolved D. CDR3 region: CSGGLSSYEQYF. CDR3 in DNA: TGCAGCGGCGGCCTTAGCTCCTACGAGCAGTACTTC.